The clone carrying this T cell receptor beta chain was observed once. This specimen belongs to a study of blood T cell repertoires in COVID-19. Study details: The cDNA or gDNA used as material had been derived from T cells, B-cell-depleted T cells, or PBMCs.

Authors' data handling: Researchers report that nucleated cell counts were estimated from reference gene primer amplification. Here immunoSEQ multiplex PCR was the method, and the copy in TCRdb shows in-frame clones only, minus some. The V and J calls and clone size were taken over from that table, and D and trimming were inferred from the DNA. The sample has 310,000 or so clones, just over 85% seen once. With 1 base removed from V and 6 bases from J, the gap between germline ends came to 21 bases. Germline V CDR1 and CDR2: SGHAT, FQNNGV. The CDR3 runs 17 residues. Recovery among Cohort 3 donors was established by two negative PCRs, clearance, or symptom resolution.

The source of this sequence is a woman aged 18-29 years who had recovered from COVID-19. Sequencing was carried out using PBMCs or T cells enriched from blood (not recorded which). This chain joins TRBV11-2 and TRBJ1-2; possibly TRBD1 for D (6 bases). The CDR3, as DNA: TGTGCCAGCAGCTTAGTTCTCAGACAGGCTCCGGAGAATGGCTACACCTTC. Protein sequence: CASSLVLRQAPENGYTF.